Below are 23 T cell receptor beta chains sequenced from a single sample in a study of T cell responses to AZD1222 COVID-19 vaccine. Generated by immunoSEQ multiplex PCR, the TCRdb table keeps only in-frame clones and is missing some. This sample has fewer than 110,000 clones; 80% to 90% occur once, and the top ten carry around 20%. This material consisted of peripheral blood, taken on day 0 of AZD1222 vaccination. These receptors were collected from an adult in good health.

The CDR3 region has the DNA TGTGCCAGCAGCGGTCCGGGACGGGGGGACGAAAAACTGTTTTTT. Translated, it gives CASSGPGRGDEKLFF. This chain connects TRBV9 to TRBJ1-4; tentatively, D is TRBD1 (5 bases). The CDR3 spans 15 residues. CDR1 SGDLS and CDR2 YYNGEE come from the germline V gene. Trimming took 3 bases from V and 8 from J, leaving 17 bases between them.

The chain has TRBV12-2 and TRBJ1-2. TRBV12-2 is a pseudogene segment. CDR3 size: 14 residues. This CDR3 reads CASRLAIRGQRLTF. CDR3 sequence (DNA): TGTGCAAGTCGCTTAGCGATCCGGGGTCAAAGGCTCACCTTC.

J is TRBJ1-2 and V is TRBV4-3; D not resolved. Germline V gene data show CDR1 as LGHNA and CDR2 as YSLEER. CDR3 size: 16 residues. V was clipped by 0 bases and J by 5 bases, with 16 bases between them. The CDR3 DNA follows: TGCGCCAGCAGCCAAGACGTCAGCCGAGAGCAGTATGGCTACACCTTC. Its translation: CASSQDVSREQYGYTF.

This chain connects TRBV7-6 to TRBJ1-3; D gene unclear. Deletions cut 0 bases from V and 3 bases from J, with 0 bases between. CDR3 size: 12 residues. The germline CDR1 and CDR2 sequences are SGHVS and FNYEAQ. The CDR3 region is CASSLAGNTIYF. The CDR3 DNA is TGTGCCAGCAGCTTAGCTGGAAACACCATATATTTT.

The chain uses TRBV19 and TRBJ2-7, with D possibly being TRBD1 or TRBD2 (6 bases each). This CDR3 contains 13 residues. Between the trimmed V and J ends, which lost 5 bases and 2 bases, there was a span of 10 bases. In germline, CDR1 is LNHDA, CDR2 SQIVND (reference sequence). CDR3 protein: CASSFGGAYEQYF. CDR3 nucleotide sequence: TGTGCCAGTAGTTTCGGGGGCGCCTACGAGCAGTACTTC.

The gene calls are TRBV4-2 and TRBJ1-5, with D maybe TRBD1 (5 bases). Germline lookup yields CDR1 LGHNA and CDR2 YNFKEQ. The CDR3 loop spans 17 amino acids. The V end lost 1 base, the J end lost 5 bases, and 18 bases lay between the germline ends. CDR3 amino acids: CASSQGWEGIQDQPQHF. The CDR3 nucleotides are TGTGCCAGCAGCCAAGGATGGGAGGGGATCCAGGATCAGCCCCAGCATTTT.

This chain joins TRBV27 and TRBJ2-7; 8 bases map to TRBD1. From germline, CDR1 is MNHEY and CDR2 SMNVEV (reference sequence). The CDR3 has 14 residues. V was clipped by 4 bases and J by 2 bases; unmatched bases: 4. In DNA form, the CDR3 reads TGTGCCAGCAGTTCCCGACAGGGGACCTACGAGCAGTACTTC. Translating it yields CASSSRQGTYEQYF.

The DNA of the CDR3 is TGTGCCACCAGTGATGCCCTACTAGTGGGCAATGAGCAGTTCTTC. Translating it yields CATSDALLVGNEQFF. V and J are TRBV24-1 and TRBJ2-1; perhaps TRBD2 as D (5 bases). The V and J ends lost 3 bases and 6 bases respectively, with 14 bases between them. Germline V gene data show CDR1 as KGHDR and CDR2 as SFDVKD. The CDR3 sequence is 15 residues long.

This rearrangement joins TRBV11-2 to TRBJ2-1, with no clear D. Per the germline V gene, CDR1 is SGHAT and CDR2 is FQNNGV. V gave up 1 base and J gave up 6 bases, with 1 base separating them. The CDR3 length is 11 residues. This CDR3 reads CASSLVNEQFF. The CDR3 region has the DNA TGTGCCAGCAGCTTAGTCAATGAGCAGTTCTTC.

The chain has TRBV30 and TRBJ2-3; TRBD1 matches at 7 bases. The junction had 3 bases not matched to a gene; V was cut back by 0 bases and J by 6 bases. This CDR3 is built from 13 residues. The germline V gene has CDR1 GTSNPN and CDR2 SVGIG (reference sequence). In nucleotides, the CDR3 is TGTGCCTGGAGTGTAAAGGGGGCTGATACGCAGTATTTT. Amino acids: CAWSVKGADTQYF. The full variable domain, rest sourced from reference TRBV30 and TRBJ2-3, is SQTIHQWPATLVQPVGSPLSLECTVEGTSNPNLYWYRQAAGRGLQLLFYSVGIGQISSEVPQNLSASRPQDRQFILSSKKLLLSDSGFYLCAWSVKGADTQYFGPGTRLTVL.

The rearrangement links TRBV19 to TRBJ2-1; D is undetermined. Per germline, CDR1 LNHDA and CDR2 SQIVND (reference sequence). The V end lost 7 bases, the J end lost 6 bases, and 10 bases lay between the germline ends. This CDR3 contains 12 residues. CDR3 nucleotides: TGTGCCAGTATGAAAGGGTTCAATGAGCAGTTCTTC. Its translation: CASMKGFNEQFF.

This clone was detected once. The CDR3 bases are TGCAGCGTGCACTTTAGCCTCCAAGAGACCCAGTACTTC. Amino acid sequence: CSVHFSLQETQYF. The chain couples TRBV29-1 to TRBJ2-5; D gene unclear. CDR1 is SQVTM and CDR2 is ANQGSEA in the germline V gene. The V gene lost 6 bases and the J gene lost 1 base, with 12 bases spanning the gap. CDR3 length: 13 residues.

The chain links TRBV6-5 to TRBJ1-2; the match to TRBD1 covers 9 bases. From germline, CDR1 is MNHEY and CDR2 SVGAGI. The CDR3 is 14 amino acids. V dropped 5 bases and J dropped 6; count of bases not matched to a gene: 7. This CDR3 reads CASSNGGQGNGYTF. The CDR3 region has the DNA TGTGCCAGCAGTAACGGGGGACAGGGCAATGGCTACACCTTC.

This chain joins TRBV19 and TRBJ1-5; 8 bases are a match to TRBD1. V lost 4 bases to trimming and J lost 7 bases; unmatched junction nucleotides: 6. Germline assignment: CDR1 LNHDA and CDR2 SQIVND (reference sequence). CDR3 length: 14 amino acids. The CDR3 DNA is TGTGCCAGTAGTACCAACAGGGACAGGCAGCCCCAGCATTTT. Amino acid sequence: CASSTNRDRQPQHF.

The chain recombines TRBV19 with TRBJ2-7, with TRBD1 matching over 7 bases. V shed 5 bases, J shed 2 bases, and the junction held 3 bases outside the gene matches. The CDR3 has 13 residues. Germline lookup yields CDR1 LNHDA and CDR2 SQIVND (reference sequence). CDR3 loop: CASSPGTAYEQYF. The CDR3, as DNA: TGTGCCAGTAGTCCTGGGACAGCCTACGAGCAGTACTTC.

This chain uses TRBV5-1 with TRBJ1-1; 9 bases match TRBD1. Trimming cost V 4 bases and J 0 bases; bases outside gene matches: 4. The CDR3 extends over 15 amino acids. Per the germline V gene, CDR1 is SGHRS and CDR2 is YFSETQ. The CDR3 nucleotides read TGCGCCAGCAGCATAGGACAGGGGATGAACACTGAAGCTTTCTTT. Amino acids: CASSIGQGMNTEAFF.

The CDR3 sequence is CASSPRTGNEKLFF. The CDR3 nucleotides read TGTGCCAGCAGCCCTCGGACAGGGAATGAAAAACTGTTTTTT. V usage is TRBV11-2 and J usage is TRBJ1-4; TRBD1 matches at 8 bases. The length of the CDR3 is 14 residues. J gave up 5 bases and V 5 bases, and 4 bases lay outside the gene matches. Germline V gene sequence: CDR1 SGHAT, CDR2 FQNNGV.

There are a few counts of this clone. V gene TRBV9 combines with J gene TRBJ1-2; possible D gene TRBD1, 6 bases. CDR3 length: 13 residues. Germline V gene data show CDR1 as SGDLS and CDR2 as YYNGEE. The V gene lost 6 bases and the J gene lost 10 bases, with 19 bases spanning the gap. The CDR3 region has the DNA TGTGCCAGCACCCTCGGTGGGACACTCTCCTACACCTTC. Its protein is CASTLGGTLSYTF. The full variable domain, with the rest looked up from reference TRBV9 and TRBJ1-2, is DSGVTQTPKHLITATGQRVTLRCSPRSGDLSVYWYQQSLDQGLQFLIQYYNGEERAKGNILERFSAQQFPDLHSELNLSSLELGDSALYFCASTLGGTLSYTFGSGTRLTVV.

This clone was seen only once. The chain recombines TRBV6-1 with TRBJ2-3, with 15 bases identical to TRBD2. V lost 1 base and J lost 9; bases outside the gene matches: 5. The CDR3 is made up of 16 amino acids. Germline V CDR1 and CDR2: MNHNS, SASEGT. The CDR3 bases are TGTGCCAGCAGTGAAGGGACTAGCGGGAGGGGAAACACGCAGTATTTT. Protein sequence: CASSEGTSGRGNTQYF.

The rearrangement joins TRBV7-2 to TRBJ1-1; D is unresolved. Germline V gene sequence: CDR1 SGHTA, CDR2 FQGNSA. The CDR3 runs 14 residues. Between the trimmed V and J ends, which lost 6 bases and 0 bases, there was a span of 11 bases. This CDR3 is CASRPGRVNTEAFF. Here the CDR3 DNA reads TGTGCCAGCAGACCCGGACGGGTGAACACTGAAGCTTTCTTT.

The V and J genes are TRBV5-1 and TRBJ1-5, with D maybe TRBD1 (5 bases). The CDR3 loop spans 17 amino acids. Germline loops: CDR1 SGHRS, CDR2 YFSETQ. The V gene lost 7 bases and the J gene lost 4 bases, with 24 bases spanning the gap. For the CDR3, the DNA is TGCGCCAGCGCACCCCCGGGACCACATAGAGGGAATCAGCCCCAGCATTTT. Its protein product is CASAPPGPHRGNQPQHF.

This clone came up a few times. This sequence joins TRBV29-1 and TRBJ1-2, with D hard to call. The germline V gene encodes CDR1 SQVTM and CDR2 ANQGSEA. The CDR3 has 11 residues. V lost 4 bases, J lost 6 bases, and 9 bases lay in between. This CDR3 reads CSVGGKDGYTF. Written as DNA, the CDR3 is TGCAGCGTTGGTGGAAAAGATGGCTACACCTTC.

This chain links TRBV18 with TRBJ1-6; 7 nucleotides line up with TRBD1. The length of the CDR3 is 14 residues. V was pared by 4 bases and J by 6 bases, with 3 bases of the junction left unmatched. Germline loops: CDR1 KGHSH, CDR2 LQKENI. DNA of the CDR3: TGTGCCAGCTCACTCGGGACAGCTAATTCACCCCTCCACTTT. The encoded protein is CASSLGTANSPLHF.